The T cell receptor beta chain under discussion was sequenced for a study of shared clonotypes between healthy human individuals. As for this clone: Antigen specificity is unknown.

Study-wide results and caveats: Generation of non-shared clonotypes was less probable than generation of clonotypes shared by all four donors. Few donors restricted represented genetic and exposure-history diversity. For naive CD4 cells, approximately 4.7% of clonotypes were shared across a handful of donors.

Sequenced by immunoSEQ multiplex PCR; TCRdb stores in-frame clones only, minus some. The sample includes hundreds of thousands of clones, approximately 75% seen only once; the top ten take 1.8%. The sequenced material came from memory CD4+ T cells sorted from blood. Subset of the sample: CD45RA-negative fraction. The receptor was isolated from a woman in her 30s in good health.

CDR3 nucleotides: TGTGCCAGCTCACCACCGGCAGGCCGAGGGGATACGCAGTATTTT. This codes for CASSPPAGRGDTQYF. This chain links TRBV18 with TRBJ2-3; a possible D gene is TRBD2 (5 bases). CDR3 length: 15 amino acids. V shed 0 bases and J shed 6 bases, with 13 bases lying between them. Germline CDR1 reads KGHSH; CDR2 reads LQKENI.